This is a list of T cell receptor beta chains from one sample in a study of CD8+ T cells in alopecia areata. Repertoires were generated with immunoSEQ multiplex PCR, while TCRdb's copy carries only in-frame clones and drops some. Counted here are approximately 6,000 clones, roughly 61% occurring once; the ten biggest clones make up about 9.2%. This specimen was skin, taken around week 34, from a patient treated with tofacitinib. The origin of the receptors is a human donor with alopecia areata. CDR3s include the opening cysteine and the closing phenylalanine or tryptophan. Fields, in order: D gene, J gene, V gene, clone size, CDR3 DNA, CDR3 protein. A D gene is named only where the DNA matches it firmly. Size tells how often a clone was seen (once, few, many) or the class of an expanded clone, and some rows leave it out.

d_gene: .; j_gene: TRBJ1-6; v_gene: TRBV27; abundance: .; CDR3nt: TGTGCCAGCAGTTTAAGGGGTGGGAATAATTCACCCCTCCACTTT; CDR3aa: CASSLRGGNNSPLHF
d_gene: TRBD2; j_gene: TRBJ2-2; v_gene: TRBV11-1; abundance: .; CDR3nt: TGTGCCAGCAGCTTATTCGGGCTAGCGGTAATCCCTCCCGGGGAGCTGTTTTTT; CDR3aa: CASSLFGLAVIPPGELFF
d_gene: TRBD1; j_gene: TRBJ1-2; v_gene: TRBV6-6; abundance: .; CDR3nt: TGTGCCAGTACACAGGGGAACTATGGCTACACCTTC; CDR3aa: CASTQGNYGYTF
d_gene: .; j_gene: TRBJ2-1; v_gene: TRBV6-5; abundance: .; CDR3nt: TGTGCCAGCAGTTCCCCCGGGGGCATCAATGAGCAGTTCTTC; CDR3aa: CASSSPGGINEQFF
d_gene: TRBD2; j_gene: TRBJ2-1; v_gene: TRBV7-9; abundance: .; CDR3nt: TGTGCCAGCAGCAAAAGCGGGAGCCTTACAACTGAGCAGTTCTTC; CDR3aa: CASSKSGSLTTEQFF
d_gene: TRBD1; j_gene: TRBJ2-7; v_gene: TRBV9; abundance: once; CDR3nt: TGTGCCAGCAGCACAGACCGGGACAGGGGGCCCTACGAGCAGTACTTC; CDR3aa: CASSTDRDRGPYEQYF
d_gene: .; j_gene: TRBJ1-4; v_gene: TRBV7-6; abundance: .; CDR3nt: TGTGCCAGCAGCTTGGATGAGGGTTTGGGTGAAAAACTGTTTTTT; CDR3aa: CASSLDEGLGEKLFF
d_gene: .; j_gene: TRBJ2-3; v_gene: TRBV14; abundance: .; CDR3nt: TGTGCCAGCAGCCAATTCGGGCAGTGGGAGGATACGCAGTATTTT; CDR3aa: CASSQFGQWEDTQYF
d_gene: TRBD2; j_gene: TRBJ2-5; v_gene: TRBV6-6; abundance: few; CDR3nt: TGTGCCAGCAGTTCCTCTAGCGGGAGGGCCGAGACCCAGTACTTC; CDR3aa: CASSSSSGRAETQYF
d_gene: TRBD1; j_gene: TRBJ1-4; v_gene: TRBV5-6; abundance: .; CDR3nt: TGTGCCAGCAGCCGGGGACAGGGCAGAGAAAAACTGTTTTTT; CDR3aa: CASSRGQGREKLFF
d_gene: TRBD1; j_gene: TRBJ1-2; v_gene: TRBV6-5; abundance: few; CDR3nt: TGTGCCAGCAGTATGGGACAGCAAGGGCCTTATGGCTACACCTTC; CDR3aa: CASSMGQQGPYGYTF
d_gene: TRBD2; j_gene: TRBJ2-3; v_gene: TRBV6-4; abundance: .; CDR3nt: TGTGCCAGCAGTGATCTAGCGGGAGAGGGGACAGATACGCAGTATTTT; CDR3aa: CASSDLAGEGTDTQYF
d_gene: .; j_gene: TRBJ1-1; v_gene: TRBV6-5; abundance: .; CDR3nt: TGTGCCAGTTATAGGGGGATGAACACTGAAGCTTTCTTT; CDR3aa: CASYRGMNTEAFF
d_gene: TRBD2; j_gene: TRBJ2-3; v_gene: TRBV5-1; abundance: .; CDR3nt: TGCGCCAGCAGCGCCGGGAGGGGAACCACTACAGATACGCAGTATTTT; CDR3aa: CASSAGRGTTTDTQYF
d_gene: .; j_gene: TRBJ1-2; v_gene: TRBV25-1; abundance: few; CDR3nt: TGTGCCAGCAGTCCTCAAGGGTTCTCCCCCACCTTC; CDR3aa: CASSPQGFSPTF
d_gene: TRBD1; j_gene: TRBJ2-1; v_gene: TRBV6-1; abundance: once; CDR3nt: TGTGCCAGCAGTGATGGCAGGGGGAAATACAATGAGCAGTTCTTC; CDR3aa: CASSDGRGKYNEQFF
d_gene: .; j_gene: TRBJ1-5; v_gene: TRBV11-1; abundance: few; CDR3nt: TGTGCCAGCAGCTTAGGGGGATATAGCAATCAGCCCCAGCATTTT; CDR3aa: CASSLGGYSNQPQHF
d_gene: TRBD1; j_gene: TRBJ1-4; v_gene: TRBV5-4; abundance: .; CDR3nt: TGTGCCAGCAGCTATTTCGGACAGGGGGATAATGAAAAACTGTTTTTT; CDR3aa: CASSYFGQGDNEKLFF
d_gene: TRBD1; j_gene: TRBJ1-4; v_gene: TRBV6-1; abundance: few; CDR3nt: TGTGCCAGCAGTGCCTACAGGGGTACTAATGAAAAACTGTTTTTT; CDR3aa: CASSAYRGTNEKLFF
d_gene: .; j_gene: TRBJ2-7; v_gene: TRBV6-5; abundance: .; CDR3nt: TGTGCCAGCAGCTTCCGGGACACCGGACTCTACGAGCAGTACTTC; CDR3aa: CASSFRDTGLYEQYF
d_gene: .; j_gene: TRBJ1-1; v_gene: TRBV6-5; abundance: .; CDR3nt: TGTGCCAGCAGCTTGCGCGGGGGCGGCAGCACTGAAGCTTTCTTT; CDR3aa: CASSLRGGGSTEAFF
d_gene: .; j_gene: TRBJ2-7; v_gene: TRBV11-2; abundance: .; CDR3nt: TGTGCCAGCAGCTACACAGGTACTTCCTACGACGAGCAGTACTTC; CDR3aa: CASSYTGTSYDEQYF